This TCR beta chain was recovered during a study of identical twins. On this clonotype: The antigen remains undetermined.

Each cDNA held unique molecular identifiers, and template switching gave it a universal primer site. MiXCR, run by TCRdb on the 5' RACE reads, gives a single entry per CDR3 protein. The sample carries 400,000 to 550,000 distinct CDR3 sequences, approximately 14% recorded once. General study results and limits: Analyses of zero insertions could, in part, be confounded by invariant MAIT and iNKT cells.

The V gene end was trimmed by 2 bases and the J gene end by 2 bases; junction bases not matched to a gene: 5. CDR1 SGHAT and CDR2 FQNNGV come from the germline V gene. The CDR3 loop spans 16 amino acids. The data also belong to a second study, concerning yellow fever vaccine responses in identical twins. That paper states: Vaccine T cell responses of twins reportedly seemed partly convergent and partly personalized.

The chain joins TRBV11-2 to TRBJ2-2, with 7 nucleotides matching TRBD2. The clonotype originates from a woman aged 18 to 35 in good health. The specimen was CD4+ T cells sorted from blood. The CDR3 DNA reads as TGTGCCAGCAGCTTAATCGCTAGCGGCAACACCGGGGAGCTGTTTTTT. It specifies CASSLIASGNTGELFF.